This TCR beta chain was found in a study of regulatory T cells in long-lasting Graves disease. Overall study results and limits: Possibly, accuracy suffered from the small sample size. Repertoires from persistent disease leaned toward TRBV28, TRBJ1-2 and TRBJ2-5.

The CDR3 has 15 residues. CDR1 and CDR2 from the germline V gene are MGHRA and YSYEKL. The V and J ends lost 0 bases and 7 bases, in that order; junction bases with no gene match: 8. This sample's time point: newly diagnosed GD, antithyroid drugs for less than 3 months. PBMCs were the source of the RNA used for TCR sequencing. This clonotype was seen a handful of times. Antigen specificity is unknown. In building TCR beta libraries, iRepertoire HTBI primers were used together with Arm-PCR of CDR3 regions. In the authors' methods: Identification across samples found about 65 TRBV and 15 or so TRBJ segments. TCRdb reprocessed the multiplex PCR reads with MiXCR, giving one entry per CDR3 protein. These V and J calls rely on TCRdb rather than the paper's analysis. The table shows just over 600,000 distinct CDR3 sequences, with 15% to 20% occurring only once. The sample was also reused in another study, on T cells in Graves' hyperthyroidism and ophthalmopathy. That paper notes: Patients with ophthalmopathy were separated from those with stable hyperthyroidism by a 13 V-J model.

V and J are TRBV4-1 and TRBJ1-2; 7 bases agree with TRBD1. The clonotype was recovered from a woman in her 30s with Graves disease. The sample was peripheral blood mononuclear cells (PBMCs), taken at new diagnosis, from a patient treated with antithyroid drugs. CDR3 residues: CASSQEPGHRGGYTF. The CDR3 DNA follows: TGCGCCAGCAGCCAAGAACCGGGACACAGGGGTGGCTACACCTTC.